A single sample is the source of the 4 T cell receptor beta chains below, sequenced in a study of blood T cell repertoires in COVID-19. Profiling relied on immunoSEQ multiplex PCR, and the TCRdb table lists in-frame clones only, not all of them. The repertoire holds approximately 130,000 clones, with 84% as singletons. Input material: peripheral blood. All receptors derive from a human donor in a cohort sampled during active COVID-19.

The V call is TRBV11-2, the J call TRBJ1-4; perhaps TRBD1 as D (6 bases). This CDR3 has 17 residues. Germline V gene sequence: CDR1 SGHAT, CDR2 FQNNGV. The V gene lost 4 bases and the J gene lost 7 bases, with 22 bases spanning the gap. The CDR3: CASSSLTGPPTGEKLFF. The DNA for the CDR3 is TGTGCCAGCAGCTCCCTGACAGGACCGCCAACTGGTGAAAAACTGTTTTTT.

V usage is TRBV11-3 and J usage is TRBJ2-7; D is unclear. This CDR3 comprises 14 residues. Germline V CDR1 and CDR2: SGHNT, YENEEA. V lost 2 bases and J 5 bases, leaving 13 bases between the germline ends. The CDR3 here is CASSLNSLVHEQYF. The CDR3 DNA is TGTGCCAGCAGCTTAAATTCACTCGTCCACGAGCAGTACTTC. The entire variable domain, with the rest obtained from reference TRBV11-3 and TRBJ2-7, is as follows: EAGVVQSPRYKIIEKKQPVAFWCNPISGHNTLYWYLQNLGQGPELLIRYENEEAVDDSQLPKDRFSAERLKGVDSTLKIQPAELGDSAVYLCASSLNSLVHEQYFGPGTRLTVT.

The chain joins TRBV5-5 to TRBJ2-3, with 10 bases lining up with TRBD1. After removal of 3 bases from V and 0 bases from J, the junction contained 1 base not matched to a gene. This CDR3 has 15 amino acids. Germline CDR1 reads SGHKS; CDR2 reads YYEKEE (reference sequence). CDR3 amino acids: CASSSGQGSTDTQYF. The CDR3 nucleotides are TGTGCCAGCAGCTCGGGACAGGGGAGCACAGATACGCAGTATTTT.

CDR3 region: CASSQDLPGLLGRNTEAFF. CDR3 nucleotide sequence: TGTGCCAGCAGCCAAGATCTACCGGGACTTTTAGGGAGGAACACTGAAGCTTTCTTT. The V and J genes are TRBV3-1 (or the pseudogene TRBV3-2) and TRBJ1-1; tentative D call: TRBD1 (5 bases). The CDR3 extends over 19 amino acids. Germline V gene data show CDR1 as LGHDT and CDR2 as YNNKEL (reference sequence). The germline V and J ends were trimmed by 0 bases and 1 base, with 21 bases remaining between them.